This is a list of T cell receptor beta chains from one sample in a study of cytotoxic CD8 clonotypes in ibrutinib-treated CLL. The protocol was immunoSEQ multiplex PCR, while the TCRdb copy is restricted to in-frame clones and leaves out a portion. The sample shows some 50,000 clones, 55% to 65% of them seen only once. The source material was PBMCs, sampled after 24 months of ibrutinib treatment. These receptors were collected from a human donor with chronic lymphocytic leukemia. Both conserved end residues are part of each CDR3. D genes are given only for firm matches. The listing skips clone size in some rows; elsewhere it reads once, few, many or a size class.

abundance,j_gene,v_gene,d_gene,CDR3aa,CDR3nt
-,TRBJ1-5,TRBV7-2,-,CASSLDFSPSRPQHF,TGTGCCAGCAGCTTAGACTTTTCGCCGTCGCGGCCCCAGCATTTT
few,TRBJ1-3,TRBV18,-,CASSPSGISGNTIYF,TGTGCCAGCTCACCCTCCGGGATCTCTGGAAACACCATATATTTT
-,TRBJ1-6,TRBV7-8,TRBD1,CASNQGKQGNSPLHF,TGTGCCAGCAACCAAGGGAAACAGGGGAATTCACCCCTCCACTTT
-,TRBJ1-2,TRBV2,-,CASSSRWWAHGYTF,TGTGCCAGCAGTTCCCGTTGGTGGGCTCATGGCTACACCTTC
-,TRBJ2-3,TRBV6-6,TRBD2,CASSTTSRPYF,TGTGCCAGCAGTACGACTAGCCGTCCGTATTTT
-,TRBJ1-1,TRBV18,TRBD1,CASSLRQGMNTEAFF,TGTGCCAGCTCACTGCGACAGGGCATGAACACTGAAGCTTTCTTT
-,TRBJ2-7,TRBV20-1,-,CSARLHEQYF,TGCAGTGCTAGGCTCCACGAGCAGTACTTC
-,TRBJ1-5,TRBV5-5,-,CASSLRSGQPQHF,TGTGCCAGCAGCTTACGTTCCGGGCAGCCCCAGCATTTT
-,TRBJ2-5,TRBV5-4,-,CASSLAMREETQYF,TGTGCCAGCAGCTTGGCCATGAGGGAAGAGACCCAGTACTTC
once,TRBJ2-1,TRBV27,-,CASSLRVGTNPHEQFF,TGTGCCAGCAGTTTGCGGGTCGGAACTAACCCTCATGAGCAGTTCTTC
-,TRBJ2-1,TRBV20-1,-,CSAKKVTEQFF,TGCAGTGCTAAGAAGGTCACTGAGCAGTTCTTC
-,TRBJ1-1,TRBV6-5,TRBD1,CASSSGQSNTEAFF,TGTGCCAGCAGTTCGGGACAGAGTAACACTGAAGCTTTCTTT
-,TRBJ1-1,TRBV5-1,-,CASSLLPGVNTEAFF,TGCGCCAGCAGCTTGCTGCCTGGGGTAAACACTGAAGCTTTCTTT
-,TRBJ2-1,TRBV5-4,TRBD1,CASSSTGGAENEQFF,TGTGCCAGCAGCTCCACAGGGGGCGCAGAAAATGAGCAGTTCTTC
once,TRBJ2-1,TRBV6-5,-,CASSPPGNEQFF,TGTGCCAGCAGTCCTCCGGGCAATGAGCAGTTCTTC
few,TRBJ2-1,TRBV29-1,-,CSVLGPYNEQFF,TGCAGCGTTCTAGGCCCCTACAATGAGCAGTTCTTC
-,TRBJ1-2,TRBV18,-,CASSLPGQGYTF,TGTGCCAGCTCACTCCCGGGGCAGGGCTACACCTTC
-,TRBJ2-2,TRBV6-1,TRBD1,CASSLRTGVTGELFF,TGTGCCAGCAGTCTCCGGACAGGGGTCACCGGGGAGCTGTTTTTT
-,TRBJ2-6,TRBV5-1,TRBD1,CASSMAGTGGSGANVLTF,TGCGCCAGCAGCATGGCCGGGACAGGGGGCAGTGGGGCCAACGTCCTGACTTTC
-,TRBJ2-2,TRBV19,-,CACRAGEGGTGELFF,TGTGCCTGCCGCGCCGGGGAAGGCGGCACCGGGGAGCTGTTTTTT
few,TRBJ2-5,TRBV7-2,-,CASSAKETQYF,TGTGCCAGCAGCGCCAAAGAGACCCAGTACTTC
few,TRBJ2-1,TRBV28,-,CASPPTGIYRISSPQFF,TGTGCCAGTCCTCCTACAGGAATCTACAGGATTTCATCGCCGCAGTTCTTC
few,TRBJ2-1,TRBV2,TRBD1,CASMRGGVSHNEQFF,TGTGCCAGCATGAGAGGGGGCGTATCCCACAATGAGCAGTTCTTC
-,TRBJ2-7,TRBV7-8,-,CASSQLEPHSYEQYF,TGTGCCAGCAGCCAACTAGAACCCCACTCCTACGAGCAGTACTTC
-,TRBJ2-3,TRBV2,TRBD1,CASSDRTGGTDTQYF,TGTGCCAGCAGTGACAGGACAGGGGGCACAGATACGCAGTATTTT
-,TRBJ1-6,TRBV2,-,CASSETAQGRHSSYNSPLHF,TGTGCCAGCAGTGAGACGGCTCAGGGCAGACATTCCTCCTATAATTCACCCCTCCACTTT
-,TRBJ1-5,TRBV27,-,CASRGTRSGRPQHF,TGTGCCAGCAGGGGTACCCGATCGGGTAGGCCCCAGCATTTT
many,TRBJ1-5,TRBV6-1,TRBD1,CASSTRDRISEPQHF,TGTGCCAGCAGTACCCGGGACAGGATTTCGGAGCCCCAGCATTTT
-,TRBJ2-1,TRBV19,TRBD2,CASSIEGLAGVGNEQFF,TGTGCCAGTAGTATAGAGGGACTAGCGGGAGTAGGGAATGAGCAGTTCTTC
-,TRBJ2-2,TRBV5-5,TRBD2,CASSLLAGVGELFF,TGTGCCAGCAGCTTACTAGCGGGAGTTGGGGAGCTGTTTTTT
-,TRBJ2-2,TRBV10-3,TRBD1,CAISRGQRNTGELFF,TGTGCCATCAGTAGGGGACAGAGGAACACCGGGGAGCTGTTTTTT
-,TRBJ1-1,TRBV28,-,CASSTAGYEAFF,TGTGCCAGCAGTACTGCGGGGTATGAAGCTTTCTTT
once,TRBJ2-2,TRBV2,-,CASRLTGNTGELFF,TGTGCCAGCAGACTGACAGGGAACACCGGGGAGCTGTTTTTT
-,TRBJ1-2,TRBV4-2,-,CASSLDPGDYGYTF,TGTGCCAGCAGCCTAGACCCGGGAGATTATGGCTACACCTTC
medium-sized,TRBJ2-1,TRBV11-1,-,CASSLVWVYYNEQFF,TGTGCCAGCAGCTTAGTCTGGGTCTACTACAATGAGCAGTTCTTC
many,TRBJ2-7,TRBV7-2,-,CASSLVRQASYEQYF,TGTGCCAGCAGCTTAGTTCGACAGGCTAGCTACGAGCAGTACTTC
-,TRBJ2-7,TRBV5-5,-,CASSFDSVEQYF,TGTGCCAGCAGCTTCGACTCCGTCGAGCAGTACTTC
-,TRBJ2-1,TRBV5-6,-,CASSLVSASAGFYHNEQFF,TGTGCCAGCAGCTTGGTGTCAGCTTCCGCGGGATTCTACCACAATGAGCAGTTCTTC
few,TRBJ1-2,TRBV5-1,TRBD1,CASSFGQGANYGYTF,TGCGCCAGCAGCTTTGGACAGGGGGCGAACTATGGCTACACCTTC
few,TRBJ2-3,TRBV9,TRBD2,CASSVLAGDWDTQYF,TGTGCCAGCAGCGTTCTAGCGGGAGACTGGGATACGCAGTATTTT